This TCR beta chain was recovered during a study of T cell clonotyping in hematopoietic cell transplantation. On this clone: The target antigen is unknown.

Method: immunoSEQ multiplex PCR; TCRdb's copy keeps in-frame clones and lacks some. The sample includes more than 9,500 clones, under 95% seen only once; the top ten take 0.75% to 0.9%. Study-level results: After transplant, recipient diversity fell while pathologically expanded clonotypes grew through day 180. At the given depth, recipient repertoires were over 95% de novo clonotypes. No sorting was done, leaving CD4 and CD8 contributions mixed. Higher Inverse Simpson Index values in graft donor and pretransplant recipient predicted broader posttransplant TCR diversity.

The CDR3 totals 14 residues. Germline assignment: CDR1 SGHRS and CDR2 YFSETQ. V was trimmed by 2 bases and J by 1 base, leaving 10 bases between them. The clonotype originates from a woman between 50 and 59 years old in good health. Some clones in this sample may be carry-over from other donors' samples. Source material: peripheral blood mononuclear cells. The chain couples TRBV5-1 to TRBJ2-7; no clear D gene. CDR3 DNA: TGCGCCAGCAGCTTCACCCCGGAGTCCTACGAGCAGTACTTC. Translated, it gives CASSFTPESYEQYF.